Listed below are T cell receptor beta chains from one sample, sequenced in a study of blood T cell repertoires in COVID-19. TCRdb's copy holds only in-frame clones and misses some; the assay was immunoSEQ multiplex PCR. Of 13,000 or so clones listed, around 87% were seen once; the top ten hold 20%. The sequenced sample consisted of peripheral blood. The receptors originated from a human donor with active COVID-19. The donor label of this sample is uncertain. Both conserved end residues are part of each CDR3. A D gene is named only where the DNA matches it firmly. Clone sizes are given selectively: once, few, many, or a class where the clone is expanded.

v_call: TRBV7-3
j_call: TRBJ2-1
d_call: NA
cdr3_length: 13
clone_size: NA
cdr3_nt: TGTGCCAGCAGCGAGCAGGGAGGCGATGAGCAGTTCTTC
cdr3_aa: CASSEQGGDEQFF

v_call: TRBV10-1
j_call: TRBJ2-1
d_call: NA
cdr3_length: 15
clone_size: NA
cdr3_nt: TGCGCCAGCAGTGAGTCGACTAGTCCGTTGAATGAGCAGTTCTTC
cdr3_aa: CASSESTSPLNEQFF

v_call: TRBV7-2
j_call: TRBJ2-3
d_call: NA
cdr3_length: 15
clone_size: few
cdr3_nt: TGTGCCAGCAGCTTTTTTAGCGGAGGGCTAGATACGCAGTATTTT
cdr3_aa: CASSFFSGGLDTQYF

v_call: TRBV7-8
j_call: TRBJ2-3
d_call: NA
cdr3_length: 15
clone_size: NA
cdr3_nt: TGTGCCAGCAGCTTCGCGGCTCGTCCCTCAGATACGCAGTATTTT
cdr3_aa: CASSFAARPSDTQYF

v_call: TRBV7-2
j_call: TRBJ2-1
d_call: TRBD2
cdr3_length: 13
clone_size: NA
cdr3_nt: TGTGCCAGCAGAACCGGGACTAGCGGGGTGCAGTTCTTC
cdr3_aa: CASRTGTSGVQFF

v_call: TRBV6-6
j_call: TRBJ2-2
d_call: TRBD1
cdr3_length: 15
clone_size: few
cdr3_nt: TGTGCCAGCAGTGCCGGGACAGAGGTCGCCGGGGAGCTGTTTTTT
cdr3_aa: CASSAGTEVAGELFF

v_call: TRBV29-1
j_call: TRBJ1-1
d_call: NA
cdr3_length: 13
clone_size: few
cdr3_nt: TGCAGCGTCGCTCCAGGCTTTTCGTCTGGAGCTTTCTTT
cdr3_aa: CSVAPGFSSGAFF

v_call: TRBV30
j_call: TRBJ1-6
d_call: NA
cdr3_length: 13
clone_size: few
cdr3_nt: TGTGCCTGCAGGACAGAGGATAATTCACCCCTCCACTTT
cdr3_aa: CACRTEDNSPLHF

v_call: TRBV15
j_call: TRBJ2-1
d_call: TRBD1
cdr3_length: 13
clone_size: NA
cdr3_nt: TGTGCCACCAGGGGGACAGCTAACAATGAGCAGTTCTTC
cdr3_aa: CATRGTANNEQFF

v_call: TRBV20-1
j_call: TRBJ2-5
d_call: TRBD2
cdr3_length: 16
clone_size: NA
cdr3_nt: TGCAGTGCTAGTGGGCGGGGGGGAAACTACCAAGAGACCCAGTACTTC
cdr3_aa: CSASGRGGNYQETQYF

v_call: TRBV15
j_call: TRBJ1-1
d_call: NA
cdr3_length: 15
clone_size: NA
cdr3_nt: TGTGCCACCAGCAGAGATCGGGGAGGGAACACTGAAGCTTTCTTT
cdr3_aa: CATSRDRGGNTEAFF

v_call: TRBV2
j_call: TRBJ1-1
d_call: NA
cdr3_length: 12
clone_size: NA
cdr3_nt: TGTGCCAGCAGTCGCGCGGGAACTGAAGCTTTCTTT
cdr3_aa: CASSRAGTEAFF

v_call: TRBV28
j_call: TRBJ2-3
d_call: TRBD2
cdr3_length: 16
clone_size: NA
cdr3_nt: TGTGCCAGCAGTTTTTCGGCGGGGGGGAGCACAGATACGCAGTATTTT
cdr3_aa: CASSFSAGGSTDTQYF

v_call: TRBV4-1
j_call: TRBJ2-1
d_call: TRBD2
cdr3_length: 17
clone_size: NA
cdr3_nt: TGCGCCAGCAGCCAAGAAAGGGGAGGGAGGCCCGACAATGAGCAGTTCTTC
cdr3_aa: CASSQERGGRPDNEQFF

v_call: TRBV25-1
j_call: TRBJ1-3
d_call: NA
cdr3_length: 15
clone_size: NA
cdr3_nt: TGTGCCAGCAGTGTAGTGGGGAGCTCTGGAAACACCATATATTTT
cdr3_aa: CASSVVGSSGNTIYF

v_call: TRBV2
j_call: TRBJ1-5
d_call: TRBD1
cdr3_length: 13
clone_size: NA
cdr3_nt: TGTGCCAGCAGTAGACAGGGGGGTCAGCCCCAGCATTTT
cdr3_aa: CASSRQGGQPQHF

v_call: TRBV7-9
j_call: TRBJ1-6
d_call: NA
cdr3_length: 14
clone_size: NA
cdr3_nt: TGTGCCAGCAGCCCGGGGGTTTATAATTCACCCCTCCACTTT
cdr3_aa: CASSPGVYNSPLHF

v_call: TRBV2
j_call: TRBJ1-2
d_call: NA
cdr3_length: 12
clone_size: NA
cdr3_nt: TGTGCCAGCAGCCCCGAGGGCACTGACTACACCTTC
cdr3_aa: CASSPEGTDYTF

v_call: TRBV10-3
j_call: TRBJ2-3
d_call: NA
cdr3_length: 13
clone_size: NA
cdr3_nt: TGTGCCATCAAAAATCCAGTCACAGATACGCAGTATTTT
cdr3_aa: CAIKNPVTDTQYF

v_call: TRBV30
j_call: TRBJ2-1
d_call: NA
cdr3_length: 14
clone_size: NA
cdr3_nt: TGTGCCTGGAGTTGGGCAGGGATCTACAATGAGCAGTTCTTC
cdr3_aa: CAWSWAGIYNEQFF

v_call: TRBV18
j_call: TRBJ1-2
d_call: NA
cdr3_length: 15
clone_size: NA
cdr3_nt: TGTGCCAGCTCACCAGCTAAAACACAGGCGGTGGGCTACACCTTC
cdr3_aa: CASSPAKTQAVGYTF

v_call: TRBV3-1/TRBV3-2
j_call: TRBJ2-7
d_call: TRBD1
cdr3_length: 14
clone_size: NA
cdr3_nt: TGTGCCAGCAGCCAAGTAGGGACAGCATACGAGCAGTACTTC
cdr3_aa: CASSQVGTAYEQYF

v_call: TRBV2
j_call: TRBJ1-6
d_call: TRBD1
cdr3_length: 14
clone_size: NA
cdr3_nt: TGTGCCAGGGACACCGGGACAGGGGAATCACCCCTCCACTTT
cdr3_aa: CARDTGTGESPLHF

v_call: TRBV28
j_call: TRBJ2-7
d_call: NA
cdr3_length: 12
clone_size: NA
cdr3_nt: TGTGCCAGCAGCGGGGTCTCCTACGAGCAGTACTTC
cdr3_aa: CASSGVSYEQYF

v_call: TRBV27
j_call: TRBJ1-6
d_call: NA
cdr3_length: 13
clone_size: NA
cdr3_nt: TGTGCCAGCAGTTTCCTCGATCGGTCACCCCTCCACTTT
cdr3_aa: CASSFLDRSPLHF

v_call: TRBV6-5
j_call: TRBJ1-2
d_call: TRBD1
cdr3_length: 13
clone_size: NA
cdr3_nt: TGTGCCAGCAGGCCGGGACAGATCTATGGCTACACCTTC
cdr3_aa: CASRPGQIYGYTF

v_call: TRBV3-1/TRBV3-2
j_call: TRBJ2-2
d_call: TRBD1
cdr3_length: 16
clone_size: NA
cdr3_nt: TGTGCCAGCAGCAGGGTCGGGACAGGGTACACCGGGGAGCTGTTTTTT
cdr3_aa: CASSRVGTGYTGELFF

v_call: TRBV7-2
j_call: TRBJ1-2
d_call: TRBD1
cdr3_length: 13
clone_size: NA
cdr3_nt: TGTGCCAGCAGCCCGGACAGGTCGGATGGCTACACCTTC
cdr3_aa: CASSPDRSDGYTF

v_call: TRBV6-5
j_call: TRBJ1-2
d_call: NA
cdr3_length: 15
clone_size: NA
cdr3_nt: TGTGCCAGCAGCCGGGGGAGGGGCCAGAGCTATGGCTACACCTTC
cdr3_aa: CASSRGRGQSYGYTF

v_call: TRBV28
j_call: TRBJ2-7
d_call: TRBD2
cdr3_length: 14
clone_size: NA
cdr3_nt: TGTGCCAGCAGCTTCGGGGGGAAAGTGTACGAGCAGTACTTC
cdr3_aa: CASSFGGKVYEQYF

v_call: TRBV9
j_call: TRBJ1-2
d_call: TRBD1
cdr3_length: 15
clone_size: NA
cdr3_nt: TGTGCCAGCAGCCCGTGGACAGGGGCTAACTATGGCTACACCTTC
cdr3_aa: CASSPWTGANYGYTF

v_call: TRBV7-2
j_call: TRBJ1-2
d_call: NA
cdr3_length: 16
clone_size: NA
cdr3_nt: TGTGCCAGCAGCTTATCCGCCGTGGCTTATAACTATGGCTACACCTTC
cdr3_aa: CASSLSAVAYNYGYTF

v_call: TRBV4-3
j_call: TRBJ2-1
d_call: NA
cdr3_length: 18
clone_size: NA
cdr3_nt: TGCGCCAGCAGCCAAGACTCCCGGGGGGCAGGGGTGTTGAATGAGCAGTTCTTC
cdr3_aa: CASSQDSRGAGVLNEQFF

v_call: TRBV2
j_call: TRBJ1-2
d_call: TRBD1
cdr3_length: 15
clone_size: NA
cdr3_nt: TGTGCCAGCAGTGAACTTAGACAGGGTGTCTATGGCTACACCTTC
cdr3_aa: CASSELRQGVYGYTF

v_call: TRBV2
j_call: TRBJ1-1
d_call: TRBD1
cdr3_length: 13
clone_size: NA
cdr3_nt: TGTGCCAGCGACAGGGTACCCGGCGCTGAAGCTTTCTTT
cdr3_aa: CASDRVPGAEAFF

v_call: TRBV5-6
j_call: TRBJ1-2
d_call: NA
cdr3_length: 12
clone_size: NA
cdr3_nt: TGTGCCAGCAACTCCGGGGGATATGGCTACACCTTC
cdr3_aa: CASNSGGYGYTF

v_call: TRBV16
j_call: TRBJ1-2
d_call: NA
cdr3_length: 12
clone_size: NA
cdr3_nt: TGTGCCAGCAGCCAAACGGGGGACGGCTACACCTTC
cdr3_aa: CASSQTGDGYTF